The clone carrying this T cell receptor (beta chain) appeared many times. The antigen is unknown. The entry originates in a study of neurological immune-mediated disorders. This CDR3 contains 14 residues. V lost 5 bases, J lost 3 bases, and 3 bases stayed unmatched. Germline CDR1 and CDR2: MGHDK and SYGVNS. Each CDR3 protein gets one entry after TCRdb re-called the 5' RACE reads with MiXCR. The sample contains tens of thousands of distinct CDR3 sequences, about 10% of which appear only once. Time point reported: longitudinal time-point 1 (baseline). The study drew its healthy controls from blood bank volunteers in Maryland, USA. For the unsorted libraries, 2 million PBMCs stored at -80 C served as input. Study-wide findings and caveats: There were no CDR3 amino acid sequences shared by expanded clones across subjects, a result suggesting private repertoires in all groups. HTLV-1-associated myelopathy had the most TCR clonal expansion, and multiple sclerosis had the least, less than healthy controls.

The chain is built from TRBV25-1 and TRBJ2-2; 7 bases agree with TRBD2. Sequencing used PBMCs. This receptor was obtained from a man aged 25 to 40 in good health. The CDR3 here is CASSSAGHTGELFF. CDR3 coding DNA: TGTGCCAGCAGTTCAGCGGGACACACCGGGGAGCTGTTTTTT.